The TCR beta chain described here comes from a study of PD-L1 blockade in urothelial cancer. This clone has only a few counts. TCRdb's table, derived via immunoSEQ multiplex PCR, lists solely in-frame clones and lacks some. Of 48,000 or so clones in the sample, 87% were seen once. V was trimmed by 0 bases and J by 6 bases, leaving 9 bases between them. Germline CDR1 LNHNV, CDR2 YYDKDF (reference sequence). There are 13 residues in the CDR3. Documented time point: pretreatment peripheral blood. This sequence joins TRBV15 and TRBJ2-7; D is perhaps TRBD2 (6 bases). The origin of this receptor is a woman aged 60-75 years with urothelial cancer. The input for sequencing was PBMCs, taken around atezolizumab (anti-PD-L1) treatment. The CDR3 loop is CATSRDAGFEQYF. The CDR3, as DNA: TGTGCCACCAGCAGAGATGCGGGGTTCGAGCAGTACTTC.